This T cell receptor (beta chain) was recovered during a study of blood T cell repertoires in COVID-19 (dated by TCRdb to 2019 to 2021). The study in broad terms: Samples covering the acute and convalescent phases of COVID-19 were provided by collaborators in the United States, Italy and Spain. The material from the prospective study consisted of cDNA or gDNA derived from T cells, B-cell-depleted T cells, or PBMCs. Where available, HLA class I and class II types were taken from metadata supplied by the sample provider and were not determined by assay-based typing. A de-identified subject ID, COVID-19 status, age in years and sex were almost always included in the sample metadata. The repertoires were released in a freely available public database intended as a resource for research on the immune response to SARS-CoV-2. Samples were obtained from the ongoing ImmuneRACE study (first 160 participants) and from over a thousand subjects provided by 6 global collaborators. Deeply sampled blood TCRbeta repertoires from subjects exposed to, actively infected with, or recovered from COVID-19 were included in the dataset. General study outcomes and caveats: The amount of clinical and demographic metadata varied by source and participant and was provided uncurated.

Each collaborating institution followed its own protocols to collect whole blood in K2EDTA tubes. Collaborator samples were shipped for TCRbeta analysis as frozen whole blood, isolated PBMCs, or DNA extracted from either sample type. The immunoSEQ Assay, a bias-controlled multiplex PCR, was used to amplify TCRbeta CDR3 regions from genomic DNA. The authors' analysis ran thus. Within the assay, amplification of reference gene primers was used to estimate how many nucleated cells each sample contained. To quantify the absolute abundance of each unique TCRbeta CDR3 rearrangement, sequence reads were collapsed and filtered. For each sample, productive Simpson clonality was calculated by taking the square root of Simpson's diversity index across productive rearrangements. Held by TCRdb, this immuneACCESS table contains in-frame sequences only and omits some clones. Under half of the omission traces to an unresolved V gene where checked; the cause of the rest is unknown. That table furnishes V, J and clone size, whereas the DNA furnished D and trimming. The sample data list 100,000 or so clones, and roughly 80% of these were observed just once. Of the sample, approximately 19% falls within the top ten clones.

With regard to this clone: It has no known antigen specificity. Base qualities are missing; no much larger clone stands one base away.

The trim is 5 bases for V and 3 bases for J, with a gap of 14 bases between the germline ends. From its cysteine to its phenylalanine, the CDR3 spans 15 amino acids. Left in the record is the CDR3 DNA by itself, 45 bases read in frame from the first base. CDR1 and CDR2 (SEHNR, FQNEAQ) derive from the germline V gene (reference sequence). Rearrangement joined TRBV7-9 to TRBJ2-1, with a weak D call of TRBD2 (5 bases match). Input material: peripheral blood. The source of this sequence is a woman in her 70s with acute or convalescent COVID-19. The CDR3 protein is CASSLRQSGYNEQFF. At the DNA level, the sequence is TGTGCCAGCAGCCTTCGACAAAGCGGCTACAATGAGCAGTTCTTC.